This TCR beta chain was recorded in a study of shared clonotypes between healthy human individuals. Study-wide background: Ranging from 18 to 49 in age, donors were two women and three men. Per donor, three plates held CD4 naive cells, three held CD4 memory, two held CD8 naive and one held CD8 memory.

The naive CD8 fraction comprised CD45RO-negative cells positively selected for CCR7 and excluded terminally differentiated effector memory CD45RA+ cells. This table comes from immunoSEQ multiplex PCR, and its TCRdb copy is limited to in-frame clones, with some not included. The top ten hold 1.2% of the sample, which has 1.5 million to 2.5 million clones, roughly 94% seen once. This CDR3 spans 15 amino acids. CDR1 is SGHRS and CDR2 is YFSETQ in the germline V gene. Trimming removed 4 bases at V and 0 bases at J, with 11 bases between. The source is a man between 18 and 29 years old in good health. The sample comprised naive CD8+ T cells sorted from blood. V and J are TRBV5-1 and TRBJ2-1; TRBD2 might be the D (6 bases). CDR3 sequence (DNA): TGCGCCAGCAGCCCTGGGGGGAGCTCCTACAATGAGCAGTTCTTC. Amino acids: CASSPGGSSYNEQFF.